This TCR beta chain was identified during a study of graft-versus-host responses after intestinal transplantation. About the study: The study gave all recipients anti-thymocyte globulin induction, then tacrolimus and steroids for roughly 3 years.

Repertoires were generated with immunoSEQ multiplex PCR, while TCRdb's copy carries only in-frame clones and drops some. This table holds 100,000 to 130,000 clones, approximately 90% found once. This clone was recorded only once. The antigen is undetermined. Study-wide findings and caveats: Among recipient marrow samples, GvH clones were found; some appeared first in ileum or blood. Some patients had graft-donor T cell macrochimerism, and their allografts showed high graft-versus-host to host-versus-graft clonal ratios.

There are 15 residues in the CDR3. Trimming cost V 0 bases and J 5 bases, with 14 bases left between them. From germline, CDR1 is SGHRS and CDR2 YFSETQ. The sequence was collected from a human donor who was the organ donor for an intestinal transplant. This rearrangement joins TRBV5-1 to TRBJ2-5, with D perhaps TRBD2 (6 bases). The material was unstimulated CD4+ T cells sorted from spleen or lymph node cells, obtained before transplant. This CDR3 reads CASSLDLRGTETQYF. In DNA, the CDR3 is TGCGCCAGCAGCTTGGATTTGCGGGGAACGGAGACCCAGTACTTC.